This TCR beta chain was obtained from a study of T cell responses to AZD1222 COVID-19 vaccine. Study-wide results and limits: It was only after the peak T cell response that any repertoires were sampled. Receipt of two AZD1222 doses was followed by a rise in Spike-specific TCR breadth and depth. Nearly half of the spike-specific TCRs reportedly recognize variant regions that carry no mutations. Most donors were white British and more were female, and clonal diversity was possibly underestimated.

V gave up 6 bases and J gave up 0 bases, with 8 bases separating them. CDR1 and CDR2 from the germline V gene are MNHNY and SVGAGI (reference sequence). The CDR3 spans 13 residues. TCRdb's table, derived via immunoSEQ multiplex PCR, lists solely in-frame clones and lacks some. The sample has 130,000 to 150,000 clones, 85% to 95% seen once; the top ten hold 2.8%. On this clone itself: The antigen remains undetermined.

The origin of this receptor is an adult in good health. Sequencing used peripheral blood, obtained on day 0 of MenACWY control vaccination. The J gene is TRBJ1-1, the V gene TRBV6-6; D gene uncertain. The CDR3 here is CASRITVNTEAFF. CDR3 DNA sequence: TGTGCCAGCAGAATAACTGTGAACACTGAAGCTTTCTTT.